The source of this TCR beta chain is a study of blood T cell repertoires in COVID-19. Study context: Samples of COVID-19 (acute and convalescent) were obtained from the United States, Italy and Spain. From T cells, B-cell-depleted T cells, or PBMCs came the material, which was cDNA or gDNA.

Here immunoSEQ multiplex PCR was the method, and the copy in TCRdb shows in-frame clones only, minus some. The sample gives about 170,000 clones, about four fifths of which show up once; roughly 8% is in the top ten. On this clone: Other nucleotide sequences from this sample produce the same CDR3.

The CDR3 contains 15 residues. CDR1 is MNHEY and CDR2 is SVGAGI in the germline V gene. J lost 3 bases, V lost 0 bases, and 1 base had no gene match. The chain carries TRBV6-5 and TRBJ2-7; 11 bases map to TRBD1. This TCR was recovered from a man aged 35 to 55 who had recovered from COVID-19. Sequencing input: peripheral blood. The CDR3 DNA reads as TGTGCCAGCAGTTACTCCGGGACAGGGGGCTACGAGCAGTACTTC. Its translation: CASSYSGTGGYEQYF.